What follows are 17 T cell receptor beta chains derived from one specimen sequenced in a study of T cell responses to AZD1222 COVID-19 vaccine. Here immunoSEQ multiplex PCR was the method, and the copy in TCRdb shows in-frame clones only, minus some. The data show tens of thousands of clones, 70% to 90% seen once. The sample consisted of peripheral blood, taken 28 days after the second AZD1222 dose. These TCRs come from an adult who received the AZD1222 COVID-19 vaccine.

V gene TRBV7-2 combines with J gene TRBJ2-2; no firm D call. V lost 3 bases to trimming and J lost 8 bases, with 13 bases between them. Germline loops: CDR1 SGHTA, CDR2 FQGNSA. The CDR3 has 14 amino acids. This CDR3 is CASSLVDKGGELFF. CDR3 in DNA: TGTGCCAGCAGCTTGGTCGATAAGGGAGGGGAGCTGTTTTTT. The full variable domain, with the rest looked up from reference TRBV7-2 and TRBJ2-2, is GAGVSQSPSNKVTEKGKDVELRCDPISGHTALYWYRQSLGQGLEFLIYFQGNSAPDKSGLPSDRFSAERTGGSVSTLTIQRTQQEDSAVYLCASSLVDKGGELFFGEGSRLTVL.

CDR3 nucleotide sequence: TGTGCCATCAGTGAGGGACAGGGAGGGACTGAAGCTTTCTTT. Translation gives CAISEGQGGTEAFF. The chain combines TRBV10-3 with TRBJ1-1, with 8 bases identical to TRBD1. The trim removed 2 bases at V and 5 bases at J, leaving 4 bases unmatched. The length of the CDR3 is 14 residues. Looked up from germline, CDR1 is ENHRY and CDR2 is SYGVKD.

The chain uses TRBV3-1 (or the pseudogene TRBV3-2) and TRBJ1-1, with D uncertain. Trimming shortened V by 1 base and J by 1 base, and 10 bases separated the two germline ends. Germline V gives CDR1 LGHDT, CDR2 YNNKEL (reference sequence). The CDR3 extends over 15 amino acids. Here the CDR3 reads CASSQVVQPNTEAFF. CDR3 nucleotides: TGTGCCAGCAGCCAAGTTGTACAGCCGAACACTGAAGCTTTCTTT.

The chain uses TRBV6-5 and TRBJ2-2; 10 positions agree with TRBD1. J was trimmed by 6 bases and V by 7 bases; bases with no gene match: 5. The CDR3 is 14 residues long. Looked up from germline, CDR1 is MNHEY and CDR2 is SVGAGI. In nucleotides, the CDR3 is TGTGCCAGCATACGGGACAGGGGCTCCGGGGAGCTGTTTTTT. Protein sequence: CASIRDRGSGELFF.

This clone was counted a single time. V gene TRBV3-1 (or the pseudogene TRBV3-2) combines with J gene TRBJ1-2; D not certain. The CDR3 extends over 14 amino acids. Germline CDR1 and CDR2: LGHDT and YNNKEL (reference sequence). Trimming took off 2 bases at V and 0 bases at J, with 7 bases between the two ends. CDR3 nucleotides: TGTGCCAGCAGCCAAAAAGATCCTAACTATGGCTACACCTTC. Translating gives CASSQKDPNYGYTF.

This clone has just a few counts. The V and J genes are TRBV12-3 or TRBV12-4 and TRBJ2-1, with D unresolved. V lost 6 bases, J lost 7 bases, and 7 bases lay in between. The CDR3 has 11 amino acids. Here the CDR3 reads CASSPKNEQFF. CDR3 nucleotides: TGTGCCAGCAGCCCCAAGAATGAGCAGTTCTTC.

The V call is TRBV5-1, the J call TRBJ2-1, with a weak D call TRBD1 (5 bases). CDR1 is SGHRS, CDR2 YFSETQ, per germline. The CDR3 is 14 amino acids. Trimming left V 0 bases short and J 4 bases short, with 8 bases between. The CDR3 loop is CASSLGQQYNEQFF. The CDR3 DNA follows: TGCGCCAGCAGCTTGGGACAGCAATACAATGAGCAGTTCTTC.

This clone was counted once. This chain connects TRBV5-1 to TRBJ2-1; 8 nucleotides align to TRBD2. With V trimmed by 6 bases and J by 6 bases, 14 bases remained unmatched. There are 16 residues in the CDR3. Germline V gives CDR1 SGHRS, CDR2 YFSETQ. The CDR3 DNA is TGCGCCAGCACCCGGGGGGGACCAGGGGAGAGCAATGAGCAGTTCTTC. This codes for CASTRGGPGESNEQFF.

The CDR3 DNA reads as TGTGCCAGCAGTTACTCAAAAGGGGGGCGACCGGATGGCTACACCTTC. Its protein product is CASSYSKGGRPDGYTF. V usage is TRBV6-5 and J usage is TRBJ1-2; a weak D match, TRBD1 (6 bases). Germline V gene data show CDR1 as MNHEY and CDR2 as SVGAGI. Trimming cost V 0 bases and J 6 bases, with 17 bases left between them. The CDR3 extends over 16 amino acids.

The chain recombines TRBV7-2 with TRBJ2-3, with 11 bases lining up with TRBD2. J was trimmed by 1 base and V by 5 bases; bases with no gene match: 8. In germline, CDR1 is SGHTA, CDR2 FQGNSA. The CDR3 contains 17 residues. CDR3 sequence (DNA): TGTGCCAGCAGCCTACAACCACTAGCGGGGGGCACAGATACGCAGTATTTT. Translated: CASSLQPLAGGTDTQYF.

V usage is TRBV6-2 or TRBV6-3 and J usage is TRBJ2-5; 8 positions agree with TRBD1. Trimming at V came to 4 bases and at J to 0 bases, leaving 7 bases not matched to a gene. The CDR3 is 16 amino acids. The germline CDR1 and CDR2 sequences are MNHEY and SVGEGT. In DNA, the CDR3 is TGTGCCAGCAGTTCCGACAGGGGACTGTACCAAGAGACCCAGTACTTC. Encoded protein: CASSSDRGLYQETQYF.

The genes are TRBV5-4 and TRBJ1-1; tentatively, D is TRBD1 (5 bases). This CDR3 comprises 15 residues. With 1 base removed from V and 0 bases from J, the gap between germline ends came to 10 bases. CDR1 is SGHNT and CDR2 is YYREEE in the germline V gene (reference sequence). CDR3 coding DNA: TGTGCCAGCAGCTTGCAGGGATCCGTGAACACTGAAGCTTTCTTT. This translates into CASSLQGSVNTEAFF.

This clone has just one count. CDR3 DNA sequence: TGTGCCACCAGTCCACTGGGTAGCGGGGAAGAGACCCAGTACTTC. Its protein is CATSPLGSGEETQYF. The chain is built from TRBV24-1 and TRBJ2-5, with 8 bases fitting TRBD2. The CDR3 is made up of 15 amino acids. The germline gives CDR1 KGHDR, CDR2 SFDVKD. V was pared by 6 bases and J by 3 bases, with 8 bases of the junction left unmatched.

This clone was recorded once. The V and J genes are TRBV12-5 and TRBJ1-1, with no clear D. The CDR3 has 12 residues. CDR1 is LGHNT, CDR2 FRNRAP, per germline. Trimming left V 6 bases short and J 4 bases short, with 9 bases between. The CDR3 loop reads CASGKAGTEAFF. DNA of the CDR3: TGTGCTAGTGGGAAGGCAGGCACTGAAGCTTTCTTT.

The rearrangement uses TRBV5-1 and TRBJ2-7; a weak D match, TRBD2 (7 bases). Germline V gene lookup returns CDR1 SGHRS and CDR2 YFSETQ. This CDR3 region has 15 residues. Trimming left V 1 base short and J 2 bases short, with 13 bases between. The CDR3 DNA reads as TGCGCCAGCAGCTTGTTTCAAGGGGGGGCCTACGAGCAGTACTTC. Encoded protein: CASSLFQGGAYEQYF.

The chain links TRBV24-1 to TRBJ1-2; D remains ambiguous. Per germline, CDR1 KGHDR and CDR2 SFDVKD. This CDR3 spans 13 amino acids. V lost 5 bases, J lost 8 bases, and 14 bases lay in between. Written as DNA, the CDR3 is TGTGCCACCAGTGTCCAAGGGTTTAGCGGCTACACCTTC. This codes for CATSVQGFSGYTF.

The chain carries TRBV6-2 or TRBV6-3 and TRBJ2-2, with D unclear. Germline loops: CDR1 MNHEY, CDR2 SVGEGT. Trimming took 4 bases from V and 6 from J, leaving 9 bases between them. The CDR3 covers 13 residues. The CDR3 region is CASSFSRSGELFF. The CDR3 DNA sequence: TGTGCCAGCAGTTTCTCTAGGTCCGGGGAGCTGTTTTTT.